This T cell receptor beta chain was profiled in a study of T-cell reconstitution after alpha-beta-depleted transplantation in children. Researchers prepared the TCRbeta library using unique molecular identifiers, the study reports. Via MiXCR, TCRdb re-called the PCR reads, giving one row per CDR3 protein. The sample contains about 360,000 distinct CDR3 sequences, about 14% of which appear only once. Germline CDR1 reads LNHNV; CDR2 reads YYDKDF (reference sequence). The germline V and J ends were trimmed by 4 bases and 10 bases, with 14 bases remaining between them. This CDR3 has 13 amino acids. The V and J genes are TRBV15 and TRBJ1-3; TRBD1 might be the D (5 bases). This clonotype was obtained from a human donor who donated a stem cell graft to a child with Fanconi anemia. The material was PBMCs, obtained from the stem cell graft. CDR3: CATSTPQAGTIYF. In nucleotides, the CDR3 is TGTGCCACCAGCACCCCACAGGCAGGGACCATATATTTT.